A selection of T cell receptor beta chains follows, all from one sample in a study of T cell clonotyping in hematopoietic cell transplantation. The protocol was immunoSEQ multiplex PCR, while the TCRdb copy is restricted to in-frame clones and leaves out a portion. This sample has over a thousand clones, with nearly 80% found just once. The sample consisted of PBMCs, taken 30 days after allogeneic stem cell transplant. The receptors shown here come from a male patient between 60 and 69 years old who had an allogeneic stem cell transplant, so the T cells may come from the graft donor. Some clones in this sample may be carry-over from other donors' samples. Each CDR3 is given with its conserved first and last residue. The order of the fields is CDR3 DNA, CDR3 protein, D gene, CDR3 length, J gene, V gene, clone size. A D gene is named only where the DNA matches it firmly. Clone size is not always given. Where it is, it says once, few, many or a class for expanded clones.

CDR3nt: TGTGCCAGCAGCTTTGGTCTCCCTGAAGCTTTCTTT
CDR3aa: CASSFGLPEAFF
d_gene: .
len: 12
j_gene: TRBJ1-1
v_gene: TRBV7-9
abundance: .

CDR3nt: TGTGCCAGCAGCTTTACCGGCACTGAAGCTTTCTTT
CDR3aa: CASSFTGTEAFF
d_gene: .
len: 12
j_gene: TRBJ1-1
v_gene: TRBV5-6
abundance: .

CDR3nt: TGTGCCAGCAGCTTGTCGGGGGTCGAGCAGTACTTC
CDR3aa: CASSLSGVEQYF
d_gene: .
len: 12
j_gene: TRBJ2-7
v_gene: TRBV5-6
abundance: .

CDR3nt: TGTGCCAGCAGCTTACCTGACAGGGGAGAGACCCAGTACTTC
CDR3aa: CASSLPDRGETQYF
d_gene: TRBD1
len: 14
j_gene: TRBJ2-5
v_gene: TRBV7-6
abundance: .

CDR3nt: TGTGCCAGTAGTAGGGGTGGAGGTGAGCAGTACTTC
CDR3aa: CASSRGGGEQYF
d_gene: .
len: 12
j_gene: TRBJ2-7
v_gene: TRBV19
abundance: .

CDR3nt: TGTGCCATCACTGAAGGGGGGAAGGGCGTGTACAATGAGCAGTTCTTC
CDR3aa: CAITEGGKGVYNEQFF
d_gene: .
len: 16
j_gene: TRBJ2-1
v_gene: TRBV10-3
abundance: .

CDR3nt: TGTGCCACTGAGAGGGGGGAGATCTATGGCTACACCTTC
CDR3aa: CATERGEIYGYTF
d_gene: .
len: 13
j_gene: TRBJ1-2
v_gene: TRBV6-1
abundance: .

CDR3nt: TGTGCCTGGAGCCCCCGTTTCGAGCCCCCATCCTACGAGCAGTACTTC
CDR3aa: CAWSPRFEPPSYEQYF
d_gene: .
len: 16
j_gene: TRBJ2-7
v_gene: TRBV30
abundance: .

CDR3nt: TGTGCCAGCAGCTTAGGCATAGCGGGAGGACGGGCAGATACGCAGTATTTT
CDR3aa: CASSLGIAGGRADTQYF
d_gene: TRBD2
len: 17
j_gene: TRBJ2-3
v_gene: TRBV7-6
abundance: .

CDR3nt: TGTGCCACCAGCAGACTCAGGGGGAGCAATCAGCCCCAGCATTTT
CDR3aa: CATSRLRGSNQPQHF
d_gene: TRBD1
len: 15
j_gene: TRBJ1-5
v_gene: TRBV15
abundance: .

CDR3nt: TGTGCCAGCAGCTGCCAACAAGGACAGGGAAGAGATACGCAGTATTTT
CDR3aa: CASSCQQGQGRDTQYF
d_gene: TRBD1
len: 16
j_gene: TRBJ2-3
v_gene: TRBV13
abundance: .

CDR3nt: TGTGCCAGCAGCCCCGGGGGGGCCAGGACCCAGTACTTC
CDR3aa: CASSPGGARTQYF
d_gene: TRBD2
len: 13
j_gene: TRBJ2-5
v_gene: TRBV9
abundance: .

CDR3nt: TGTGCCAGTACTGGTGGGGCCCCCTACAATGAGCAGTTCTTC
CDR3aa: CASTGGAPYNEQFF
d_gene: .
len: 14
j_gene: TRBJ2-1
v_gene: TRBV19
abundance: .

CDR3nt: TGCGCCAGCAGCCCGGGGGGGGGTTCCTACACCTTC
CDR3aa: CASSPGGGSYTF
d_gene: .
len: 12
j_gene: TRBJ1-2
v_gene: TRBV4-1
abundance: once

CDR3nt: TGTGCCAGCAGCCTCGCCGGGTCCAATATGGCCTACGAGCAGTACTTC
CDR3aa: CASSLAGSNMAYEQYF
d_gene: .
len: 16
j_gene: TRBJ2-7
v_gene: TRBV7-1
abundance: .

CDR3nt: TGCGCCAGCAGCCAAGAGGGGCTAGCGGGGGGGATGGAGCAGTACTTC
CDR3aa: CASSQEGLAGGMEQYF
d_gene: TRBD2
len: 16
j_gene: TRBJ2-7
v_gene: TRBV4-3
abundance: .

CDR3nt: TGTGCCAGTAGCCCCGGGACACTCACCGGGGAGCTGTTTTTT
CDR3aa: CASSPGTLTGELFF
d_gene: .
len: 14
j_gene: TRBJ2-2
v_gene: TRBV19
abundance: .

CDR3nt: TGTGCCAGCAGCTTAGGGAGTTGGCCAGAACAAGAGACCCAGTACTTC
CDR3aa: CASSLGSWPEQETQYF
d_gene: .
len: 16
j_gene: TRBJ2-5
v_gene: TRBV7-2
abundance: .

CDR3nt: TGTGCCAGGCGGTTAGCGGATAGGTACGAGCAGTACTTC
CDR3aa: CARRLADRYEQYF
d_gene: .
len: 13
j_gene: TRBJ2-7
v_gene: TRBV6-4
abundance: .

CDR3nt: TGTGCCAGCAGCGAACTAGCGGGGGGTTACGAGCAGTACTTC
CDR3aa: CASSELAGGYEQYF
d_gene: TRBD2
len: 14
j_gene: TRBJ2-7
v_gene: TRBV13
abundance: .

CDR3nt: TGTGCCAGCAGCGGTGGACAGGGGATGGGGATGAACACTGAAGCTTTCTTT
CDR3aa: CASSGGQGMGMNTEAFF
d_gene: TRBD1
len: 17
j_gene: TRBJ1-1
v_gene: TRBV5-4
abundance: .

CDR3nt: TGTGCTAGTGGTTTGGTACTATTAGGAGCTTGGAACAATGAGCAGTTCTTC
CDR3aa: CASGLVLLGAWNNEQFF
d_gene: .
len: 17
j_gene: TRBJ2-1
v_gene: TRBV12-5
abundance: once

CDR3nt: TGTGCCAGCAGCTTAGACAGGGACGACGAGCAGTACTTC
CDR3aa: CASSLDRDDEQYF
d_gene: .
len: 13
j_gene: TRBJ2-7
v_gene: TRBV7-9
abundance: once

CDR3nt: TGTGCTAGTGCCACAGGGGTAAGCAATCAGCCCCAGCATTTT
CDR3aa: CASATGVSNQPQHF
d_gene: TRBD1
len: 14
j_gene: TRBJ1-5
v_gene: TRBV12-5
abundance: .